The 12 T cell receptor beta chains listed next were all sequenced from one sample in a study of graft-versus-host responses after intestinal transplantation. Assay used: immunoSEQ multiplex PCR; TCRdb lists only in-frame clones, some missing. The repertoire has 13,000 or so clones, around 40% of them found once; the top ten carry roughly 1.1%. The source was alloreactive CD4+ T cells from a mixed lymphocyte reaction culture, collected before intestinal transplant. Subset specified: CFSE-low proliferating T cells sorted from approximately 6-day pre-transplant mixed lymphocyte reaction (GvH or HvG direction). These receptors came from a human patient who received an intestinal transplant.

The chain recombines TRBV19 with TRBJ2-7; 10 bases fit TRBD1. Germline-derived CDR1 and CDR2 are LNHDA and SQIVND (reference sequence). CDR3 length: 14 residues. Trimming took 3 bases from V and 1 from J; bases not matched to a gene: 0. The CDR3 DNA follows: TGTGCCAGTAGTATGGGACAGGGGTCCTACGAGCAGTACTTC. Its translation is CASSMGQGSYEQYF.

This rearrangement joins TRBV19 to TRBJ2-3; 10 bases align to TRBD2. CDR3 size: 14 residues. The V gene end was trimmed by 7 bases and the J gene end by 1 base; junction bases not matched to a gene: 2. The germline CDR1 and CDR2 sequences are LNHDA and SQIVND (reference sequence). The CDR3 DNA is TGTGCCAGTACTCTAGCGGGGGGCACAGATACGCAGTATTTT. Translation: CASTLAGGTDTQYF.

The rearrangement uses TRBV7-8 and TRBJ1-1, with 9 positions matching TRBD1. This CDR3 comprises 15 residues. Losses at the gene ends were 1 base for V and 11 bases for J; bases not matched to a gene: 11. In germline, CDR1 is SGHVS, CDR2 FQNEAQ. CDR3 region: CASSLGGGTGTPAFF. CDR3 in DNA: TGTGCCAGCAGCTTAGGAGGGGGGACAGGGACCCCGGCTTTCTTT. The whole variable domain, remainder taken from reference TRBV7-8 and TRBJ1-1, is GAGVSQSPRYKVAKRGQDVALRCDPISGHVSLFWYQQALGQGPEFLTYFQNEAQLDKSGLPSDRFFAERPEGSVSTLKIQRTQQEDSAVYLCASSLGGGTGTPAFFGQGTRLTVV.

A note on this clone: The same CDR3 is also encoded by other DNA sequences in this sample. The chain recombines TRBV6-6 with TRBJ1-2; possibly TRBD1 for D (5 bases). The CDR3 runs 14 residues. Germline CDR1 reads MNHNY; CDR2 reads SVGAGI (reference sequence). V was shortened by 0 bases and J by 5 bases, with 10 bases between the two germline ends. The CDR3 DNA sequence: TGTGCCAGCAGTTACTCGGGGCAGCCGTATGGCTACACCTTC. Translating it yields CASSYSGQPYGYTF.

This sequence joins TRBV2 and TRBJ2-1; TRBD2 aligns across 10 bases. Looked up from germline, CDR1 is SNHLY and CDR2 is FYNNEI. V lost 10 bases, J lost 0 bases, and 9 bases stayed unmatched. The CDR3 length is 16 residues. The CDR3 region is CAILSGGPSSYNEQFF. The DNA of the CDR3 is TGTGCCATCCTTAGCGGGGGGCCTAGCTCCTACAATGAGCAGTTCTTC.

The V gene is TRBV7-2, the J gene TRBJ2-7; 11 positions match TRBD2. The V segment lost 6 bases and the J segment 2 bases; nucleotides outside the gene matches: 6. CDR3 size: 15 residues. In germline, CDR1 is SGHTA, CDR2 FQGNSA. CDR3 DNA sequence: TGTGCCAGCAGGCAGATAGCGGGGGGGACCTACGAGCAGTACTTC. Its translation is CASRQIAGGTYEQYF.

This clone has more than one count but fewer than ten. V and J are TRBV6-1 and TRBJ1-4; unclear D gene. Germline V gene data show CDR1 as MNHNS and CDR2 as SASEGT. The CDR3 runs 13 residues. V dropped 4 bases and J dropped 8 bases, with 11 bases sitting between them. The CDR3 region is CASSGLIGEKLFF. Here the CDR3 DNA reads TGTGCCAGCAGTGGATTAATCGGGGAAAAACTGTTTTTT.

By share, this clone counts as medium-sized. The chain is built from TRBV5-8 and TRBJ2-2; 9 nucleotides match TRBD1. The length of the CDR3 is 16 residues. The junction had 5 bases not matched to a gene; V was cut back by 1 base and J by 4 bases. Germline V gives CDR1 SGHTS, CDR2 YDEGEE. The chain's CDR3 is CASSLLTGGLTGELFF. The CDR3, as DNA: TGTGCCAGCAGCTTGTTGACAGGGGGGCTCACCGGGGAGCTGTTTTTT.

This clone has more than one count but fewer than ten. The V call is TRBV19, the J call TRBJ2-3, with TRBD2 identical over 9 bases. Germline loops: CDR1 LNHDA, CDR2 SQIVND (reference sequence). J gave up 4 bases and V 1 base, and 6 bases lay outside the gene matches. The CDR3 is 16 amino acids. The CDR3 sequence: CASSIGESGGPDTQYF. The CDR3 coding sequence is TGTGCCAGTAGTATAGGAGAAAGCGGGGGGCCAGATACGCAGTATTTT.

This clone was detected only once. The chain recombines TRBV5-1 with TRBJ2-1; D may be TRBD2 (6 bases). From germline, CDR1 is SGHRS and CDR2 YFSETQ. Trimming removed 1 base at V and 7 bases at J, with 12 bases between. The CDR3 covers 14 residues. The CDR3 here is CASSLLWGDNEQFF. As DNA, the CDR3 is TGCGCCAGCAGCTTGCTTTGGGGGGATAATGAGCAGTTCTTC.

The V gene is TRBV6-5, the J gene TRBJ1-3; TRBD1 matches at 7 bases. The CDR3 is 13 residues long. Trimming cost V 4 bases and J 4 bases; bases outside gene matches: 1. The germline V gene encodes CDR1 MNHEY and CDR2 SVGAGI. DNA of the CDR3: TGTGCCAGCAGTTGGGACAGCGGAAACACCATATATTTT. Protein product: CASSWDSGNTIYF.

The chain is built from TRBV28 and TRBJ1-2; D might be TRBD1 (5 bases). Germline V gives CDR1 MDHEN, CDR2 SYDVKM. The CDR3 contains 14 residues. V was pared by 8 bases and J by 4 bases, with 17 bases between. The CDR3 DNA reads TGTGCCAGCGGGGTAGTGGGGCGGACCTATGGCTACACCTTC. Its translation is CASGVVGRTYGYTF.